The present T cell receptor (beta chain) was sequenced within a study of T cell changes during pregnancy in multiple sclerosis. Looked up from germline, CDR1 is SGHTA and CDR2 is FQGNSA. V was pared by 2 bases and J by 0 bases, with 5 bases between. There are 13 residues in the CDR3. The repertoire was sequenced with immunoSEQ multiplex PCR; TCRdb's copy has only in-frame clones and lacks some. The sample lists over 60,000 clones, 91% occurring once. The clonotype originates from a female donor in good health, enrolled as a control in a pregnancy study. The V gene is TRBV7-2, the J gene TRBJ2-7, with D uncertain. Material: peripheral blood, obtained in the third trimester of pregnancy. The CDR3 spells CASSLHSSYEQYF. For the CDR3, the DNA is TGTGCCAGCAGCTTACACAGCTCCTACGAGCAGTACTTC.